The following is a T cell receptor beta chain sequence with its context. The identical CDR3 is also encoded by other nucleotide sequences in the sample. This record belongs to a study of cytomegalovirus exposure and HLA in healthy donors. It was with 60 Vbeta and 13 Jbeta primers that the PCR ran. Per the authors' pipeline: There were tens of millions of unique TCR beta chains by a later count, and about 11 million of them were shared. Assay used: immunoSEQ multiplex PCR; TCRdb lists only in-frame clones, some missing. That table supplies the V and J calls and clone size; D and trimming were determined from the DNA. The sample has some 150,000 clones, around 69% seen once. V shed 5 bases, J shed 4 bases, and the junction held 6 bases outside the gene matches. The CDR3 length is 14 residues. The germline V gene encodes CDR1 SEHNR and CDR2 FQNEAQ (reference sequence).

The origin of this receptor is a woman aged 30 to 39 in good health and CMV-seronegative. The V and J genes are TRBV7-9 and TRBJ1-1, with 8 nucleotides matching TRBD1. Sequencing was carried out using PBMCs. CDR3 residues: CASSTRTGRTEAFF. The CDR3, as DNA: TGTGCCAGCAGCACTCGGACAGGGCGCACTGAAGCTTTCTTT. The complete variable domain, with remaining parts taken from reference TRBV7-9 and TRBJ1-1, reads DTGVSQNPRHKITKRGQNVTFRCDPISEHNRLYWYRQTLGQGPEFLTYFQNEAQLEKSRLLSDRFSAERPKGSFSTLEIQRTEQGDSAMYLCASSTRTGRTEAFFGQGTRLTVV.